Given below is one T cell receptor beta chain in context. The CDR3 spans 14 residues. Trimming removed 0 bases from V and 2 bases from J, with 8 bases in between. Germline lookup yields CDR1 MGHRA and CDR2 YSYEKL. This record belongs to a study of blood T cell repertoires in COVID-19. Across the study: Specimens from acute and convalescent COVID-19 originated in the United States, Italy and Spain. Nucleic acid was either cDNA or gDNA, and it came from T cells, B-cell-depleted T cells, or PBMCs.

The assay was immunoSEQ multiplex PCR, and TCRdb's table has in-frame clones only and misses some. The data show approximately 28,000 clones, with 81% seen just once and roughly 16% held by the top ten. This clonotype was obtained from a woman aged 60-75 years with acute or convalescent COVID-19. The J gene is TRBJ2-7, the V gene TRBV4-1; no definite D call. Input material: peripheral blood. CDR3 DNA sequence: TGCGCCAGCAGCCAAGATTTCCTTACCTACGAGCAGTACTTC. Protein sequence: CASSQDFLTYEQYF.